The clone carrying this T cell receptor (beta chain) was counted only a few times. These data come from a study of response to subunit inactivated influenza vaccine. A single record per CDR3 protein comes from TCRdb applying MiXCR to the RT-PCR reads. The sample lists 530,000 or so distinct CDR3 sequences; about 11% were seen once. CDR3 size: 15 residues. V was pared by 3 bases and J by 5 bases, with 17 bases between. Germline V lookup: CDR1 MDHEN, CDR2 SYDVKM. The rearrangement links TRBV28 to TRBJ2-7, with D possibly matching TRBD1 (5 bases). The receptor was isolated from a man aged 50-59 years who received an inactivated influenza vaccine. Sequencing used PBMCs from blood, obtained on the day of vaccination. CDR3 coding DNA: TGTGCCAGCAGTTTTCGACAGATCCGATCCCACGAGCAGTACTTC. Translating it yields CASSFRQIRSHEQYF.